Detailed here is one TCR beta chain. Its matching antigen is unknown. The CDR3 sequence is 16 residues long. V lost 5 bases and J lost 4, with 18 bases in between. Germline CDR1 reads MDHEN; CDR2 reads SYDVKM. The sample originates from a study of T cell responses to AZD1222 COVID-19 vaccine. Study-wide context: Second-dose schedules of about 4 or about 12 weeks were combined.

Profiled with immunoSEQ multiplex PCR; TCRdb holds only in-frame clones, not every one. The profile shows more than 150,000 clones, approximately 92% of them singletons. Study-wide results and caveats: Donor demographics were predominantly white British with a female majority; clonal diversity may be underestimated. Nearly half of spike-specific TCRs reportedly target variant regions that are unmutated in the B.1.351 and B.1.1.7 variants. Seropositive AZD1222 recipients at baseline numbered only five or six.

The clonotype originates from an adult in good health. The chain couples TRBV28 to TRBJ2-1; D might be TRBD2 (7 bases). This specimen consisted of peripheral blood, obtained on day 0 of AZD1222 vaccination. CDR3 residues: CASSPAGAAPYNEQFF. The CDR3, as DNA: TGTGCCAGCAGTCCCGCGGGGGCCGCCCCTTACAATGAGCAGTTCTTC.